This T cell receptor beta chain was sequenced in a study of technical replicates of blood from several donors. The data were produced by immunoSEQ multiplex PCR, yet TCRdb's version contains in-frame clones alone and is incomplete. In the table there are 80,000 to 95,000 clones, about 95% of which are singletons. There are 14 residues in the CDR3. Trimming removed 5 bases at V and 0 bases at J, with 5 bases between. Germline CDR1 MNHEY, CDR2 SMNVEV (reference sequence). This rearrangement joins TRBV27 to TRBJ2-6; the D is unclear. The sample consisted of T cells isolated from PBMCs. This TCR came from a human donor in good health. CDR3 DNA: TGTGCCAGCAGTGTTAGCTCTGGGGCCAACGTCCTGACTTTC. Its protein product is CASSVSSGANVLTF.